The next 10 T cell receptor beta chains were all read from a single sample in a study of cytomegalovirus exposure and HLA in healthy donors. 13 Jbeta primers and 60 Vbeta primers were used for the PCR. Only in-frame clones appear in the TCRdb table, and some are missing; sequencing was by immunoSEQ multiplex PCR. The sample shows 90,000 to 130,000 clones, roughly 80% of them seen only once. Sequencing was performed on PBMCs. All receptors derive from a man under 40 in good health and CMV-seropositive.

The chain couples TRBV6-5 to TRBJ1-5, with 10 bases matching TRBD1. The CDR3 contains 14 residues. The V and J ends lost 4 bases and 5 bases, in that order; junction bases with no gene match: 2. Germline CDR1 MNHEY, CDR2 SVGAGI. The CDR3 reads CASSFDRGHQPQHF. DNA for the CDR3: TGTGCCAGCAGTTTTGACAGGGGGCATCAGCCCCAGCATTTT.

This chain connects TRBV27 to TRBJ1-5; D gene unclear. Trimming stripped 5 bases from V and 11 bases from J, with 13 bases between. CDR1 MNHEY and CDR2 SMNVEV come from the germline V gene (reference sequence). This CDR3 has 12 amino acids. CDR3 nucleotide sequence: TGTGCCAGCAGTGCGGCCGGCGGTTCCCAGCATTTT. Translating gives CASSAAGGSQHF.

The rearrangement uses TRBV7-9 and TRBJ2-3, with D maybe TRBD2 (5 bases). CDR3 length equals 14 residues. V shed 5 bases and J shed 6 bases, with 15 bases lying between them. Germline CDR1 SEHNR, CDR2 FQNEAQ (reference sequence). In DNA, the CDR3 is TGTGCCAGCAGCGCCCGGGGAGCCGGGGATACGCAGTATTTT. Translation gives CASSARGAGDTQYF.

The V call is TRBV7-7, the J call TRBJ2-2; D remains unclear. The length of the CDR3 is 13 residues. The germline gives CDR1 SSHAT, CDR2 FNYEAQ (reference sequence). V shed 3 bases and J shed 0 bases, with 2 bases lying between them. DNA for the CDR3: TGTGCCAGCAGCTTTACGAACACCGGGGAGCTGTTTTTT. Its protein is CASSFTNTGELFF.

The V call is TRBV5-1, the J call TRBJ2-3, with 11 bases matching TRBD2. Germline CDR1 SGHRS, CDR2 YFSETQ. The CDR3 has 15 amino acids. The V segment lost 1 base and the J segment 5 bases; nucleotides outside the gene matches: 3. The CDR3 DNA reads TGCGCCAGCAGCTTGCGGCTAGCGGGAGGAGATACGCAGTATTTT. This codes for CASSLRLAGGDTQYF. Supplemented by reference TRBV5-1 and TRBJ2-3, the full variable domain reads KAGVTQTPRYLIKTRGQQVTLSCSPISGHRSVSWYQQTPGQGLQFLFEYFSETQRNKGNFPGRFSGRQFSNSRSEMNVSTLELGDSALYLCASSLRLAGGDTQYFGPGTRLTVL.

This clone was counted a few times. The chain carries TRBV7-9 and TRBJ2-3; D is uncertain. The CDR3 runs to 14 residues. The germline V gene encodes CDR1 SEHNR and CDR2 FQNEAQ (reference sequence). Between the trimmed V and J ends, which lost 1 base and 0 bases, there was a span of 5 bases. The CDR3 spells CASSLGRSTDTQYF. CDR3 coding DNA: TGTGCCAGCAGCTTAGGGCGGAGCACAGATACGCAGTATTTT.

The chain has TRBV11-2 and TRBJ1-2, with 11 bases matching TRBD1. Per the germline V gene, CDR1 is SGHAT and CDR2 is FQNNGV. Unmatched junction bases numbered 6, after V lost 2 bases and J lost 4 bases. The CDR3 is 16 residues long. The CDR3 DNA is TGTGCCAGCAGCTTACTAAGGACAGGGGGCCTCTATGGCTACACCTTC. Residues: CASSLLRTGGLYGYTF.

This clone appeared once. V and J are TRBV19 and TRBJ1-2, with D unresolved. V shed 3 bases and J shed 10 bases, with 9 bases lying between them. The germline V gene has CDR1 LNHDA and CDR2 SQIVND (reference sequence). This CDR3 comprises 11 residues. The CDR3, as DNA: TGTGCCAGTAGTATGCGGGCTGCCTACACCTTC. This encodes CASSMRAAYTF.

The chain recombines TRBV5-1 with TRBJ1-1; 7 positions agree with TRBD1. Trimming at V came to 2 bases and at J to 5 bases, leaving 6 bases not matched to a gene. Germline loops: CDR1 SGHRS, CDR2 YFSETQ. This CDR3 spans 14 amino acids. CDR3 loop: CASSFSTGKTEAFF. CDR3 bases: TGCGCCAGCAGCTTTTCGACAGGGAAGACTGAAGCTTTCTTT. The full variable domain, in which reference TRBV5-1 and TRBJ1-1 provide the parts outside the CDR3, is KAGVTQTPRYLIKTRGQQVTLSCSPISGHRSVSWYQQTPGQGLQFLFEYFSETQRNKGNFPGRFSGRQFSNSRSEMNVSTLELGDSALYLCASSFSTGKTEAFFGQGTRLTVV.

The gene calls are TRBV5-6 and TRBJ2-3, with D possibly being TRBD2 (7 bases). Germline V lookup: CDR1 SGHDT, CDR2 YYEEEE. V was cut by 3 bases and J by 2 bases, with 16 bases left in between. This CDR3 is built from 16 residues. The CDR3 nucleotides read TGTGCCAGCAGCTATGGGGGGGCGGGGATCACAGATACGCAGTATTTT. Translated: CASSYGGAGITDTQYF.